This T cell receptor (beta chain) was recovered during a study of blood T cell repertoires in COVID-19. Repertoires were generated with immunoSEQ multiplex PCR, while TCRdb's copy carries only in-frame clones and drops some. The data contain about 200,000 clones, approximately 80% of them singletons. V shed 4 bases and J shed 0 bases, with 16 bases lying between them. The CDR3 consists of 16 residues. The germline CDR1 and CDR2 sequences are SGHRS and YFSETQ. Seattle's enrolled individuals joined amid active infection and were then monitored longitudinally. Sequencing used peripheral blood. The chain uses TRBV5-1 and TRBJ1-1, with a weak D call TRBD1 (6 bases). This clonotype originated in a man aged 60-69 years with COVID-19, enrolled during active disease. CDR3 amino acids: CASSRGPGHLNTEAFF. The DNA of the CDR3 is TGCGCCAGCAGCCGGGGACCGGGACACTTGAACACTGAAGCTTTCTTT.